One and the same sample provided the 25 T cell receptor beta chains below, sequenced in a study of OX40 agonist ivuxolimab in advanced cancers. The table came from immunoSEQ multiplex PCR; TCRdb's copy has only in-frame clones and leaves some out. The sample contains approximately 160,000 clones, approximately 94% of which appear only once. The source material was CD4+ or CD8+ T cells sorted from blood, sampled in a trial of the OX40 agonist ivuxolimab. These receptors were collected from an adult with an advanced solid tumor such as melanoma, head and neck, liver or kidney cancer.

The chain couples TRBV9 to TRBJ1-1, with no clear D. Per the germline V gene, CDR1 is SGDLS and CDR2 is YYNGEE. The CDR3 has 14 residues. V was shortened by 4 bases and J by 1 base, with 11 bases between the two germline ends. Written as DNA, the CDR3 is TGTGCCAGCAGCCCTGGTACCGGGAACACTGAAGCTTTCTTT. As protein: CASSPGTGNTEAFF.

The CDR3 loop is CASAVGSIRPGPTNTEAFF. The CDR3 coding sequence is TGTGCTAGTGCCGTTGGGTCGATTCGCCCGGGACCCACGAACACTGAAGCTTTCTTT. This chain uses TRBV12-5 with TRBJ1-1; D is perhaps TRBD1 (5 bases). V gave up 7 bases and J gave up 1 base, with 28 bases separating them. Germline V gene data show CDR1 as LGHNT and CDR2 as FRNRAP. The CDR3 has 19 amino acids.

The chain combines TRBV19 with TRBJ1-3; 9 nucleotides align to TRBD1. The V segment lost 5 bases and the J segment 0 bases; nucleotides outside the gene matches: 5. CDR3 length: 16 amino acids. The germline V gene has CDR1 LNHDA and CDR2 SQIVND (reference sequence). The CDR3 loop is CASSAMTGGSGNTIYF. The CDR3 region has the DNA TGTGCCAGTAGTGCTATGACAGGGGGCTCTGGAAACACCATATATTTT.

Comments on this clone: An end of the junction differs from the germline gene, which may be a read error. V usage is TRBV5-1 and J usage is TRBJ2-2; D unresolved. CDR3 length: 13 amino acids. Per germline, CDR1 SGHRS and CDR2 YFSETQ. DNA of the CDR3: TGCGCCAGCCGCTTGGGGAACACCGGGGAGCTGTTTTTT. This codes for CASRLGNTGELFF.

V usage is TRBV5-4 and J usage is TRBJ1-1, with D possibly matching TRBD1 (5 bases). Trimming cost V 4 bases and J 8 bases, with 15 bases left between them. The CDR3 is 13 amino acids. The germline V gene has CDR1 SGHNT and CDR2 YYREEE (reference sequence). The CDR3 DNA is TGTGCCAGCAGCATCCGGGGGGTCCAAGAAGCTTTCTTT. As protein: CASSIRGVQEAFF.

A single count supports this clone. Here the CDR3 reads CASSFSQGYEQYF. CDR3 nucleotides: TGTGCCAGCAGCTTTTCTCAGGGCTACGAGCAGTACTTC. This sequence joins TRBV7-2 and TRBJ2-7; D possibly corresponds to TRBD1 (5 bases). The CDR3 spans 13 residues. Germline V CDR1 and CDR2: SGHTA, FQGNSA. V was pared by 3 bases and J by 3 bases, with 9 bases between.

This chain links TRBV4-3 with TRBJ1-5, with no clear D. Germline V gene sequence: CDR1 LGHNA, CDR2 YSLEER. Trimming cost V 5 bases and J 0 bases, with 8 bases left between them. The length of the CDR3 is 14 residues. The CDR3 nucleotides are TGCGCCAGCAGCGAACATCCTAGCAATCAGCCCCAGCATTTT. It codes for CASSEHPSNQPQHF.

This chain connects TRBV6-6 to TRBJ1-2; D gene unclear. CDR3 size: 16 residues. The V gene's germline CDR1 is MNHNY and CDR2 SVGAGI (reference sequence). Trimming shortened V by 0 bases and J by 4 bases, and 15 bases separated the two germline ends. For the CDR3, the DNA is TGTGCCAGCAGTTACTCCCGACGCCCCCAACTCTATGGCTACACCTTC. Protein: CASSYSRRPQLYGYTF.

This chain joins TRBV5-1 and TRBJ1-2; 9 nucleotides match TRBD1. V shed 0 bases, J shed 5 bases, and the junction held 5 bases outside the gene matches. CDR1 SGHRS and CDR2 YFSETQ come from the germline V gene. CDR3 length equals 15 residues. CDR3 region: CASSLGGQGWYGYTF. The CDR3 coding sequence is TGCGCCAGCAGCTTGGGGGGACAGGGATGGTATGGCTACACCTTC.

This chain connects TRBV7-2 to TRBJ1-2, with a weak D call TRBD1 (6 bases). The CDR3 loop spans 14 amino acids. Trimming left V 5 bases short and J 2 bases short, with 12 bases between. In germline, CDR1 is SGHTA, CDR2 FQGNSA. The CDR3 loop reads CASSPGVGNYGYTF. CDR3 nucleotides: TGTGCCAGCAGCCCAGGGGTAGGGAACTATGGCTACACCTTC.

V usage is TRBV5-1 and J usage is TRBJ2-5; D ambiguous. TRBJ2-7 matches the DNA end more closely, so the J call is doubtful. CDR1 SGHRS and CDR2 YFSETQ come from the germline V gene. This CDR3 has 15 residues. CDR3 region: CASSLGVTLSYEQYF. The CDR3 region has the DNA TGCGCCAGCAGCTTGGGGGTAACTCTCTCCTACGAGCAGTACTTC.

The genes are TRBV4-3 and TRBJ1-4; D is undetermined. CDR1 and CDR2 from the germline V gene are LGHNA and YSLEER. V was pared by 10 bases and J by 7 bases, with 7 bases between. CDR3 length equals 10 residues. The CDR3 is CAISIEKLFF. The DNA for the CDR3 is TGCGCCATCTCCATTGAAAAACTGTTTTTT.

The gene calls are TRBV27 and TRBJ2-1; a possible D gene is TRBD2 (5 bases). This CDR3 spans 18 amino acids. Trimming took 5 bases from V and 0 from J, leaving 20 bases between them. The germline CDR1 and CDR2 sequences are MNHEY and SMNVEV (reference sequence). The CDR3 spells CASSPRLPSRNSYNEQFF. DNA of the CDR3: TGTGCCAGCAGTCCACGCCTGCCTAGCCGCAACTCCTACAATGAGCAGTTCTTC.

The V and J genes are TRBV5-6 and TRBJ1-5; a weak D match, TRBD1 (5 bases). The CDR3 totals 15 residues. V lost 1 base and J 2 bases, leaving 10 bases between the germline ends. Germline-derived CDR1 and CDR2 are SGHDT and YYEEEE. The CDR3 region is CASSLRAGGNQPQHF. DNA of the CDR3: TGTGCCAGCAGCTTGAGGGCGGGGGGCAATCAGCCCCAGCATTTT.

The V call is TRBV7-2, the J call TRBJ2-5; 7 bases are shared with TRBD1. The CDR3 is 14 residues long. Trimming at V came to 5 bases and at J to 1 base, leaving 4 bases not matched to a gene. Germline V gene sequence: CDR1 SGHTA, CDR2 FQGNSA. CDR3 sequence: CASSTQGSQETQYF. The CDR3 nucleotides are TGTGCCAGCAGCACACAGGGGTCCCAAGAGACCCAGTACTTC.

The V call is TRBV19, the J call TRBJ1-1, with a weak D call TRBD1 (6 bases). This CDR3 contains 16 residues. Trimming left V 6 bases short and J 1 base short, with 18 bases between. CDR1 and CDR2 (germline): LNHDA, SQIVND (reference sequence). CDR3 sequence reads: CASSLTRGAGNTEAFF. Written as DNA, the CDR3 is TGTGCCAGTAGCTTGACCAGGGGCGCCGGGAACACTGAAGCTTTCTTT.

The CDR3 coding sequence is TGTGCCAGCAGCCTCTTGACAGGGGGCGGCACAGATACGCAGTATTTT. Its protein is CASSLLTGGGTDTQYF. The chain recombines TRBV7-6 with TRBJ2-3, with TRBD1 matching over 10 bases. CDR1 and CDR2 (germline): SGHVS, FNYEAQ. This CDR3 comprises 16 residues. V lost 5 bases, J lost 1 base, and 6 bases stayed unmatched.

The chain recombines TRBV5-1 with TRBJ2-2; TRBD2 might be the D (6 bases). The germline CDR1 and CDR2 sequences are SGHRS and YFSETQ. This CDR3 has 15 residues. With 3 bases removed from V and 2 bases from J, the gap between germline ends came to 11 bases. The CDR3 is CASSSRTTNTGELFF. CDR3 nucleotide sequence: TGCGCCAGCAGCTCCCGGACTACTAACACCGGGGAGCTGTTTTTT.

This chain connects TRBV29-1 to TRBJ2-3; D is unresolved. The length of the CDR3 is 13 residues. In germline, CDR1 is SQVTM, CDR2 ANQGSEA. Trimming shortened V by 6 bases and J by 0 bases, and 10 bases separated the two germline ends. Here the CDR3 DNA reads TGCAGCGTCCCCGCCGTTAGCACAGATACGCAGTATTTT. Translation: CSVPAVSTDTQYF.

The gene calls are TRBV6-5 and TRBJ2-7; 8 bases map to TRBD2. The germline gives CDR1 MNHEY, CDR2 SVGAGI. The ends lost 4 bases at V and 1 base at J; junction bases unmatched: 6. The CDR3 is 15 residues long. CDR3 nucleotide sequence: TGTGCCAGCAGTTCAGCTAGCGGGTCGTCCTACGAGCAGTACTTC. Translation gives CASSSASGSSYEQYF.

The chain couples TRBV4-1 to TRBJ2-7; 11 bases match TRBD2. CDR1 MGHRA and CDR2 YSYEKL come from the germline V gene. The CDR3 loop spans 16 amino acids. The J segment lost 1 base and the V segment lost 0 bases, leaving 2 bases of the junction unmatched. The CDR3 protein is CASSQEGLAVSYEQYF. The CDR3 coding sequence is TGCGCCAGCAGCCAAGAGGGACTAGCGGTTTCCTACGAGCAGTACTTC.

The genes are TRBV2 and TRBJ1-6; D unclear. The V and J ends lost 5 bases and 7 bases respectively, with 12 bases between them. CDR1 and CDR2 from the germline V gene are SNHLY and FYNNEI. The CDR3 consists of 14 residues. CDR3 nucleotide sequence: TGTGCCAGCAGTCCCCAGCTTGGCAATTCACCCCTCCACTTT. Protein sequence: CASSPQLGNSPLHF.

The gene calls are TRBV4-3 and TRBJ1-3; D gene ambiguous. Deletions cut 2 bases from V and 8 bases from J, with 10 bases between. The CDR3 runs 13 residues. The germline V gene encodes CDR1 LGHNA and CDR2 YSLEER. The CDR3 DNA reads as TGCGCCAGCAGCCAATCTCGGGTGGACACCATATATTTT. It is translated as CASSQSRVDTIYF.

The chain links TRBV7-2 to TRBJ2-3; D is perhaps TRBD1 or TRBD2 (5 bases each). CDR1 SGHTA and CDR2 FQGNSA come from the germline V gene. The CDR3 totals 12 residues. Between the trimmed V and J ends, which lost 3 bases and 6 bases, there was a span of 7 bases. Here the CDR3 reads CASSFEGDTQYF. The CDR3 DNA reads as TGTGCCAGCAGCTTCGAGGGGGATACGCAGTATTTT.

V gene TRBV7-2 combines with J gene TRBJ1-3; 7 nucleotides align to TRBD1. This CDR3 region has 15 residues. V was pared by 5 bases and J by 4 bases, with 8 bases of the junction left unmatched. Germline CDR1 is SGHTA and CDR2 is FQGNSA. CDR3 sequence (DNA): TGTGCCAGCAGCCCGAGACAGGGACTGGGAAACACCATATATTTT. This translates into CASSPRQGLGNTIYF.